The next 4 T cell receptor beta chains were all read from a single sample in a study of blood T cell repertoires in COVID-19. Some clones are missing from TCRdb's copy, which holds only in-frame ones; the method was immunoSEQ multiplex PCR. The data hold tens of thousands of clones, with approximately 87% observed a single time. The sample taken for sequencing was peripheral blood. These receptors were taken from a man older than 75 in a cohort sampled during active COVID-19.

This rearrangement joins TRBV9 to TRBJ2-5; D perhaps matches TRBD1 (6 bases). There are 14 residues in the CDR3. Looked up from germline, CDR1 is SGDLS and CDR2 is YYNGEE. V shed 4 bases and J shed 3 bases, with 13 bases lying between them. The CDR3 loop reads CASSRGQQEETQYF. Here the CDR3 DNA reads TGTGCCAGCAGCCGAGGACAGCAGGAAGAGACCCAGTACTTC.

V and J are TRBV5-1 and TRBJ1-6; D might be TRBD1 (5 bases). Germline CDR1 SGHRS, CDR2 YFSETQ. The V end lost 4 bases, the J end lost 7 bases, and 18 bases lay between the germline ends. The CDR3 extends over 16 amino acids. Written as DNA, the CDR3 is TGCGCCAGCAGCCCACTCCAGGGAATAGGGAATTCACCCCTCCACTTT. The encoded protein is CASSPLQGIGNSPLHF.

The gene calls are TRBV5-4 and TRBJ1-3; D is unresolved. Trimming took 4 bases from V and 0 from J, leaving 14 bases between them. Germline values: CDR1 SGHNT, CDR2 YYREEE (reference sequence). The CDR3 extends over 16 amino acids. Here the CDR3 reads CASSAKTPSSGNTIYF. The CDR3 DNA sequence: TGTGCCAGCAGCGCCAAAACTCCGAGCTCTGGAAACACCATATATTTT. The full variable domain, with the rest looked up from reference TRBV5-4 and TRBJ1-3, is ETGVTQSPTHLIKTRGQQVTLRCSSQSGHNTVSWYQQALGQGPQFIFQYYREEENGRGNFPPRFSGLQFPNYSSELNVNALELDDSALYLCASSAKTPSSGNTIYFGEGSWLTVV.

The chain uses TRBV6-6 and TRBJ2-1, with D possibly being TRBD1 (6 bases). There are 16 residues in the CDR3. Germline CDR1 is MNHNY and CDR2 is SVGAGI (reference sequence). V lost 5 bases to trimming and J lost 3 bases, with 17 bases between them. In DNA form, the CDR3 reads TGTGCCAGCAGTCAGGGGCAGGGGCTGATCTACAATGAGCAGTTCTTC. It translates to CASSQGQGLIYNEQFF.